This TCR beta chain was retrieved from a study of shared clonotypes between healthy human individuals. Assay: immunoSEQ multiplex PCR; the TCRdb copy retains only in-frame clones and omits some. The table has almost 750,000 clones, roughly two thirds seen once. The CDR3 totals 13 residues. Trimming stripped 4 bases from V and 3 bases from J, with 9 bases between. CDR1 is SGHAT and CDR2 is FQNNGV in the germline V gene. This chain links TRBV11-2 with TRBJ1-1; the D gene is possibly TRBD1 (5 bases). This TCR was sampled from a woman aged 25-40 years in good health. Sequenced material: memory CD4+ T cells sorted from blood. As for subset: CD45RA-negative fraction. CDR3 bases: TGTGCCAGCAGCTCTCAGGGCTACACTGAAGCTTTCTTT. Amino acids: CASSSQGYTEAFF. The whole variable domain, remainder taken from reference TRBV11-2 and TRBJ1-1, is EAGVAQSPRYKIIEKRQSVAFWCNPISGHATLYWYQQILGQGPKLLIQFQNNGVVDDSQLPKDRFSAERLKGVDSTLKIQPAKLEDSAVYLCASSSQGYTEAFFGQGTRLTVV.